This TCR beta chain was retrieved from a study of beta chain features in type 1 diabetes. The germline V gene has CDR1 MGHDK and CDR2 SYGVNS. V lost 11 bases and J 0 bases, leaving 20 bases between the germline ends. This CDR3 contains 16 residues. Each donor gave one heparinised blood draw averaging roughly 120 mL. Sorting that relied on CD45RO/CCR7/CD25/CD127/CD95/CD27 yielded CD4+ naive, central memory, regulatory and stem cell-like memory cells. In regard to this clone: No antigen is known for it.

Since all of the isolated RNA was reverse transcribed, expressed TCRB transcripts were what got sequenced. Some clones are missing from TCRdb's copy, which holds only in-frame ones; the method was immunoSEQ multiplex PCR. The table lists about 350,000 clones, around a fifth of them singletons, with around 0.04% in the top ten. General study results and limits: Patients' naive, central memory and Treg TCRB repertoires seemed closer to one another than those of healthy donors. VDJ junctions sequenced from type 1 diabetes patients showed fewer insertions and more deletions.

The source is a young woman in good health. The genes are TRBV25-1 and TRBJ2-1, with a tentative D call TRBD1 (5 bases). Sequencing used naive CD4+ T cells from blood. In DNA form, the CDR3 reads TGTGCCTTATCATTCACAGGTCGTAGCTCCTACAATGAGCAGTTCTTC. Translated: CALSFTGRSSYNEQFF.